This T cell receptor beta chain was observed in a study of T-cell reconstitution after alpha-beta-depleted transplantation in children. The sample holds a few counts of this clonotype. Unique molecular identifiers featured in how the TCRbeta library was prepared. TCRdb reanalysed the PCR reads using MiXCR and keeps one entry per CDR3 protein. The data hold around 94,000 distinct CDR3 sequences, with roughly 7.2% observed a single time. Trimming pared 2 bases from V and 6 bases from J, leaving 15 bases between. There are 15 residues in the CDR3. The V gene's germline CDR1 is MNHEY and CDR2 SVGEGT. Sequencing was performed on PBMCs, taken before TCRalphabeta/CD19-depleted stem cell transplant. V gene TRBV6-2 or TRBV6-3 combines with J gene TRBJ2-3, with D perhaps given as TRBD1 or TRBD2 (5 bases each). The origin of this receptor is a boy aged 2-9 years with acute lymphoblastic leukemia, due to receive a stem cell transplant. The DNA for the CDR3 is TGTGCCAGCAGTTACGAACCGGGACGGAGGGATACGCAGTATTTT. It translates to CASSYEPGRRDTQYF.